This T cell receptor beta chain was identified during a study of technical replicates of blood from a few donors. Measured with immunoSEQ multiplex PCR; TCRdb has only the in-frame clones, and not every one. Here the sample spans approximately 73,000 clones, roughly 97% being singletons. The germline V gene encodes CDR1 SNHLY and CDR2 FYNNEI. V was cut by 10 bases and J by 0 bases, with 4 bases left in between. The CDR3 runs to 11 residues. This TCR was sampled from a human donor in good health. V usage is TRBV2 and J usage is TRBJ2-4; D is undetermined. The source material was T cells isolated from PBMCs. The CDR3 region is CANLAKNIQYF. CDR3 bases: TGTGCCAATCTAGCCAAAAACATTCAGTACTTC.